This T cell receptor (beta chain) was captured in a study of blood T cell repertoires in COVID-19. Overall study: Sites across the United States, Italy and Spain contributed samples from acute and convalescent COVID-19. Sources were T cells, B-cell-depleted T cells, or PBMCs; the material itself was cDNA or gDNA.

How the authors handled the data: By means of reference gene primer amplification, nucleated cell counts were estimated. Using immunoSEQ multiplex PCR, the repertoire was profiled, and TCRdb retains in-frame clones only, with some absent. The D gene and trimming were derived from the DNA, and the V and J assignments and clone size from that table. Of roughly 39,000 clones listed, about 94% are singletons. Between the trimmed V and J ends, which lost 0 bases and 9 bases, there was a span of 7 bases. The CDR3 has 12 amino acids. Germline CDR1 SGHKS, CDR2 YYEKEE (reference sequence). The V gene is TRBV5-5, the J gene TRBJ1-3; no definite D call. The specimen was peripheral blood. The TCR originated in a human donor with active COVID-19. The donor label of this sample is uncertain. CDR3: CASSLARGTIYF. CDR3 nucleotide sequence: TGTGCCAGCAGCTTGGCCCGCGGCACCATATATTTT.